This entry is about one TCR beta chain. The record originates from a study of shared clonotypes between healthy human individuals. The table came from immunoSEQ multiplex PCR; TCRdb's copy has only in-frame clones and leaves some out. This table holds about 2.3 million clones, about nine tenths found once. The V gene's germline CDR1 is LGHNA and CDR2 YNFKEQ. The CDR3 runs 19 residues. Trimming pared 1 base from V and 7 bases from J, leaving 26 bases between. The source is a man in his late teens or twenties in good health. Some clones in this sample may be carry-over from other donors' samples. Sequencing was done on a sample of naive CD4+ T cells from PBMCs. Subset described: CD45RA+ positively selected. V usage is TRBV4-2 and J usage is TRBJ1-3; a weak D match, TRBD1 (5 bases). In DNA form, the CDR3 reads TGTGCCAGCAGCCAAGTGGGTACAGGCCCCGAGGCTCCGACGAACACCATATATTTT. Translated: CASSQVGTGPEAPTNTIYF.